Following are 5 T cell receptor beta chains from one sample sequenced in a study of T cells in Graves' hyperthyroidism and ophthalmopathy (dated by TCRdb to the late 2010s). The library was produced with multiplex PCR. Sequenced on an Illumina HiSeq 2000. The TCR beta CDR3 regions were amplified from the RNA transcripts. A first-round RT-PCR of the TCR CDR3 used the HTBI primer set with the Qiagen OneStep RT-PCR kit. In-frame beta chains were kept once TCRdb had trimmed the public reads at Q25 with fastp and called clones with MiXCR. Every distinct CDR3 protein forms one entry, paired with its most common genes and DNA. The sample includes approximately 570,000 distinct CDR3 sequences, with less than 20% observed a single time. The ten largest clones capture over 45% of the sample. The sequencing input was blood. Source of these receptors: a man aged 40-49 years with Graves' ophthalmopathy.

This clonotype showed up many times. The rearrangement links TRBV11-2 to TRBJ2-3, with D hard to call. The CDR3 contains 17 residues. Trimming removed 0 bases from V and 0 bases from J, with 13 bases in between. Germline V gene lookup returns CDR1 SGHAT and CDR2 FQNNGV. DNA of the CDR3: TGTGCCAGCAGCTTAGATCTCGCGGAAACTAGCACAGATACGCAGTATTTT. The encoded protein is CASSLDLAETSTDTQYF.

This chain joins TRBV5-6 and TRBJ2-7; a weak D match, TRBD2 (7 bases). This CDR3 region has 13 residues. Trimming took off 0 bases at V and 9 bases at J, with 13 bases between the two ends. Germline V gene data show CDR1 as SGHDT and CDR2 as YYEEEE. CDR3 sequence reads: CASSLGAGARQYF. The CDR3 DNA follows: TGTGCCAGCAGCTTGGGCGCGGGGGCGAGGCAGTACTTC.

This clonotype was observed a few times. The genes are TRBV18 and TRBJ1-6; D remains ambiguous. The CDR3 is 13 amino acids. Germline lookup yields CDR1 KGHSH and CDR2 LQKENI. Trimming cost V 6 bases and J 5 bases, with 8 bases left between them. The CDR3 spells CASSEWDNSPLHF. In DNA, the CDR3 is TGTGCCAGCTCGGAGTGGGATAATTCACCCCTCCACTTT.

This clonotype was seen once. The chain has TRBV5-1 and TRBJ2-3; a weak D match, TRBD1 (6 bases). The CDR3 runs 14 residues. The V gene's germline CDR1 is SGHRS and CDR2 YFSETQ. Trimming stripped 7 bases from V and 0 bases from J, with 12 bases between. CDR3: CASGTQASTDTQYF. For the CDR3, the DNA is TGCGCCAGCGGGACACAAGCTAGCACAGATACGCAGTATTTT. Variable domain in full (rest from reference TRBV5-1 and TRBJ2-3): KAGVTQTPRYLIKTRGQQVTLSCSPISGHRSVSWYQQTPGQGLQFLFEYFSETQRNKGNFPGRFSGRQFSNSRSEMNVSTLELGDSALYLCASGTQASTDTQYFGPGTRLTVL.

The sample holds many counts of this clonotype. CDR3 region: CAWSPGPSYEQYF. CDR3 DNA sequence: TGTGCCTGGAGCCCAGGTCCCTCCTACGAGCAGTACTTC. The rearrangement links TRBV30 to TRBJ2-7; D is undetermined. Germline CDR1 reads GTSNPN; CDR2 reads SVGIG (reference sequence). The CDR3 is 13 residues long. V lost 3 bases, J lost 0 bases, and 9 bases lay in between.